This is a list of T cell receptor beta chains from one sample in a study of shared clonotypes between healthy human individuals. Profiling relied on immunoSEQ multiplex PCR, and the TCRdb table lists in-frame clones only, not all of them. The table lists 700,000 to 950,000 clones, approximately 97% of them singletons, with over 0.2% in the top ten. The sample taken for sequencing was naive CD8+ T cells sorted from blood. These receptors came from a man aged 25-45 years in good health. Both conserved end residues are part of each CDR3. D genes are given only for firm matches. Part of the rows lack a size; the others show once, few, many or a class for expanded clones.

D gene: -
clone size: -
J gene: TRBJ1-1
V gene: TRBV4-1
CDR3 protein: CASSQSDNTEAFF
CDR3 DNA: TGCGCCAGCAGCCAATCTGACAACACTGAAGCTTTCTTT

D gene: -
clone size: -
J gene: TRBJ2-7
V gene: TRBV6-5
CDR3 protein: CASSYSTGYEQYF
CDR3 DNA: TGTGCCAGCAGTTACTCGACAGGATACGAGCAGTACTTC

D gene: -
clone size: -
J gene: TRBJ2-2
V gene: TRBV5-6
CDR3 protein: CASSLEVRARTGELFF
CDR3 DNA: TGTGCCAGCAGCTTGGAGGTTAGAGCCAGAACCGGGGAGCTGTTTTTT

D gene: -
clone size: -
J gene: TRBJ2-7
V gene: TRBV28
CDR3 protein: CASSLPGGQGLNDRTYEQYF
CDR3 DNA: TGTGCCAGCAGTTTACCCGGGGGGCAGGGACTCAACGACCGAACCTACGAGCAGTACTTC

D gene: -
clone size: -
J gene: TRBJ1-4
V gene: TRBV18
CDR3 protein: CASSVDGGTNEKLFF
CDR3 DNA: TGTGCCAGCTCAGTCGACGGGGGCACTAATGAAAAACTGTTTTTT

D gene: -
clone size: -
J gene: TRBJ2-7
V gene: TRBV6-5
CDR3 protein: CASSYNLGSSYEQYF
CDR3 DNA: TGTGCCAGCAGTTACAATCTCGGCAGCTCCTACGAGCAGTACTTC

D gene: -
clone size: -
J gene: TRBJ2-1
V gene: TRBV28
CDR3 protein: CASSLSDNEQFF
CDR3 DNA: TGTGCCAGCAGTTTATCTGACAATGAGCAGTTCTTC

D gene: -
clone size: -
J gene: TRBJ1-1
V gene: TRBV7-9
CDR3 protein: CASSLWGYTEAFF
CDR3 DNA: TGTGCCAGCAGCTTATGGGGCTACACTGAAGCTTTCTTT

D gene: TRBD1
clone size: -
J gene: TRBJ2-1
V gene: TRBV9
CDR3 protein: CASSATGYNEQFF
CDR3 DNA: TGTGCCAGCAGCGCGACAGGGTACAATGAGCAGTTCTTC

D gene: TRBD2
clone size: once
J gene: TRBJ2-1
V gene: TRBV11-2
CDR3 protein: CASSLGSLVAGHNEQFF
CDR3 DNA: TGTGCCAGCAGCTTAGGTTCTTTGGTAGCGGGCCACAATGAGCAGTTCTTC

D gene: TRBD2
clone size: -
J gene: TRBJ2-3
V gene: TRBV9
CDR3 protein: CASSGSAGGGQIDTQYF
CDR3 DNA: TGTGCCAGCAGCGGATCAGCGGGGGGAGGGCAAATAGATACGCAGTATTTT